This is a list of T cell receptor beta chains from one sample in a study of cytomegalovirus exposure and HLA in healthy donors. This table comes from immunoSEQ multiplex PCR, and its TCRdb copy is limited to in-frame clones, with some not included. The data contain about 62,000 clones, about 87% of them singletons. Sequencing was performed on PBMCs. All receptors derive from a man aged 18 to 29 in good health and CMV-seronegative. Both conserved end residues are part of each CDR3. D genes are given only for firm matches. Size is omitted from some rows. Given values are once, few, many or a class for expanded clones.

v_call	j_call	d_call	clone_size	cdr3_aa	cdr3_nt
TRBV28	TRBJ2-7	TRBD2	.	CASSRGGDLYEQYF	TGTGCCAGCAGCCGCGGGGGGGACCTCTACGAGCAGTACTTC
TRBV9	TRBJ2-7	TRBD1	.	CASSASGTGGYEQYF	TGTGCCAGCAGCGCATCCGGGACAGGGGGGTACGAGCAGTACTTC
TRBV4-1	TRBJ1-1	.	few	CASSPGWGGTNTEAFF	TGCGCCAGCAGCCCAGGGTGGGGGGGGACGAACACTGAAGCTTTCTTT
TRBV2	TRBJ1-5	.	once	CASSGGGYGNQPQHF	TGTGCCAGCAGTGGGGGAGGGTACGGGAATCAGCCCCAGCATTTT
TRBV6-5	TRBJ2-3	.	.	CASSASQGTDTQYF	TGTGCCAGCAGTGCTTCTCAGGGTACAGATACGCAGTATTTT
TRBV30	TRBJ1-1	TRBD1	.	CAWSRYRGLKNTEAFF	TGTGCCTGGAGTCGCTACAGGGGATTGAAGAACACTGAAGCTTTCTTT
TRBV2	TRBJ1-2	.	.	CASSDLIGNYGYTF	TGTGCCAGCAGTGACTTAATCGGGAACTATGGCTACACCTTC
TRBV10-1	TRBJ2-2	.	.	CASSEQSANTGELFF	TGCGCCAGCAGTGAACAGTCAGCGAACACCGGGGAGCTGTTTTTT
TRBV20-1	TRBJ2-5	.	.	CSVLRGETQYF	TGCAGTGTTCTCCGAGGGGAGACCCAGTACTTC
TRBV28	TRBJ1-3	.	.	CASSFVRGSGNTIYF	TGTGCCAGCAGTTTTGTCAGGGGATCAGGAAACACCATATATTTT
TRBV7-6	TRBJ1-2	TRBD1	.	CASSAQGQVSGYTF	TGTGCCAGCAGCGCCCAGGGACAGGTCTCAGGCTACACCTTC
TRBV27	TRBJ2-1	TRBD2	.	CASSFTGGQNEQFF	TGTGCCAGCAGTTTTACGGGGGGGCAAAATGAGCAGTTCTTC
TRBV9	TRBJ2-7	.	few	CASSVSGLSYEQYF	TGTGCCAGCAGCGTATCAGGGCTCTCCTACGAGCAGTACTTC
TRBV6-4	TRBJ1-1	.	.	CASSDRGSEPNTEAFF	TGTGCCAGCAGTGACAGGGGAAGCGAGCCTAACACTGAAGCTTTCTTT
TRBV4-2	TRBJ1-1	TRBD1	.	CASSQQQGAEAFF	TGTGCCAGCAGCCAACAACAGGGGGCGGAAGCTTTCTTT
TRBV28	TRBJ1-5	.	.	CASRWLSNQPQHF	TGTGCCAGCAGATGGCTCAGCAATCAGCCCCAGCATTTT
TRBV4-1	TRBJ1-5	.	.	CASSQVQGNQPQHF	TGCGCCAGCAGCCAAGTTCAGGGGAATCAGCCCCAGCATTTT
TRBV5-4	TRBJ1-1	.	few	CASRGGNEAFF	TGTGCCAGCAGGGGAGGGAATGAAGCTTTCTTT
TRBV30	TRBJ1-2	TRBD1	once	CAWWDSGYTF	TGTGCCTGGTGGGACAGCGGCTACACCTTC
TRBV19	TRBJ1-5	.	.	CASRRSNQPQHF	TGTGCCAGTAGACGGAGCAATCAGCCCCAGCATTTT
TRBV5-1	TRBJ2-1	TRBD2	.	CASRLSGGLLF	TGCGCCAGCAGACTTAGCGGGGGGTTGCTCTTC
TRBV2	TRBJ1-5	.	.	CASGEPTGQPQHF	TGTGCCAGCGGCGAACCGACTGGTCAGCCCCAGCATTTT
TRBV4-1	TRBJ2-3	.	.	CASSQEPPGLSTDTQYF	TGCGCCAGCAGCCAAGAGCCCCCGGGACTTAGCACAGATACGCAGTATTTT
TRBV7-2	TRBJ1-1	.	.	CASSLSGIQAFF	TGTGCCAGCAGCTTATCCGGGATTCAAGCTTTCTTT
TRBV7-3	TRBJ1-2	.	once	CASSSIRDSTF	TGTGCCAGCAGTTCGATACGGGACTCCACCTTC
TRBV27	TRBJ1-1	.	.	CASSFQGNTEAFF	TGTGCCAGCAGTTTCCAGGGGAACACTGAAGCTTTCTTT
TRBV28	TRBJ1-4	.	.	CASSPPGGRGEKLFF	TGTGCCAGCAGCCCCCCAGGTGGTAGGGGTGAAAAACTGTTTTTT
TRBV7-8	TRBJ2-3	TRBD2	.	CASSILRGGTDTQYF	TGTGCCAGCAGCATATTGCGGGGGGGCACAGATACGCAGTATTTT
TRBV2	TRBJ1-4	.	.	CASGPGGATNEKLFF	TGTGCCAGCGGCCCGGGAGGGGCAACTAATGAAAAACTGTTTTTT
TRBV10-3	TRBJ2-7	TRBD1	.	CAISVGSGQGVYEQYF	TGTGCCATTTCTGTGGGATCGGGACAGGGGGTCTACGAGCAGTACTTC
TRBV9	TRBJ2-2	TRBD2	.	CASSVGGGDTGELFF	TGTGCCAGCAGCGTAGGCGGGGGGGACACCGGGGAGCTGTTTTTT
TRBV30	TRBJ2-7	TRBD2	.	CAWSVFGLAFHEQYF	TGTGCCTGGAGTGTATTCGGACTAGCCTTTCACGAGCAGTACTTC
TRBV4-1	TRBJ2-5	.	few	CASSQDQAGETQYF	TGCGCCAGCAGCCAAGACCAGGCAGGGGAGACCCAGTACTTC
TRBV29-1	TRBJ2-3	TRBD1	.	CSGSGTGIVTDTQYF	TGCAGCGGAAGCGGGACAGGGATAGTAACAGATACGCAGTATTTT
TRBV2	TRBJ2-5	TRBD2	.	CASRGEVQETQYF	TGTGCCAGCCGGGGGGAGGTGCAAGAGACCCAGTACTTC
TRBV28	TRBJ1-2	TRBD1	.	CASSPPGQPYGYTF	TGTGCCAGCAGCCCCCCGGGACAGCCTTATGGCTACACCTTC
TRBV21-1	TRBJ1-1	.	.	CASSKANRTEETEAFF	TGTGCCAGCAGCAAAGCCAATAGGACAGAGGAGACTGAAGCTTTCTTT
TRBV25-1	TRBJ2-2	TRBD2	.	CASSERSGGGAPTGELFF	TGTGCCAGCAGTGAACGATCGGGCGGGGGGGCTCCCACCGGGGAGCTGTTTTTT
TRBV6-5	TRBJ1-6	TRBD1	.	CASSSRGQYNSPLHF	TGTGCCAGCAGTTCAAGGGGGCAGTATAATTCACCCCTCCACTTT
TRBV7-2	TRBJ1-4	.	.	CASSPGATNEKLFF	TGTGCCAGCAGCCCAGGGGCAACTAATGAAAAACTGTTTTTT
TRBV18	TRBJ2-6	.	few	CASSPGTPGANVLTF	TGTGCCAGCTCACCGGGGACACCAGGGGCCAACGTCCTGACTTTC
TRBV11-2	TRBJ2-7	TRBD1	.	CASAAGGYEQYF	TGTGCCTCAGCGGCAGGGGGCTACGAGCAGTACTTC
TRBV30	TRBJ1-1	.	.	CAWDPPAGAAYTEAFF	TGTGCCTGGGACCCCCCCGCAGGGGCCGCCTACACTGAAGCTTTCTTT